Given below is one T cell receptor beta chain in context. Its specificity is not known. These data come from a study of shared clonotypes between healthy human individuals. Unsorted PBMC replicate PCRs drew on around 280 ng DNA, representing around 30,000 T cell genomes. In the authors' workflow: For the immunoSEQ data, sequences were junction-only without quality scores, so filtering differed. The assay was immunoSEQ multiplex PCR, and TCRdb's table has in-frame clones only and misses some. From that table come the V and J calls and clone size; the DNA was used to work out D and trimming. The sample has some 500,000 clones, 79% seen once; the top ten hold about 12%. Trimming removed 4 bases from V and 2 bases from J, with 11 bases in between. Germline values: CDR1 KGHSH, CDR2 LQKENI. The CDR3 is 14 residues long. Study-wide results and caveats: Represented diversity, genetic and exposure-history alike, was limited by few donors.

The sequence was collected from a woman aged 40-49 years in good health. Some clones in this sample may be carry-over from other donors' samples. The chain carries TRBV18 and TRBJ1-2; no definite D call. Source material: PBMCs. CDR3 in amino acids: CASSLPTENYGYTF. The DNA of the CDR3 is TGTGCCAGCTCACTCCCTACAGAGAACTATGGCTACACCTTC.